These T cell receptor beta chains were read from a single sample in a study of monozygotic twins with inflammatory bowel disease. TCRdb reprocessed the 5' RACE reads and keeps a single row for each CDR3 protein, giving no DNA. This table holds a few hundred thousand distinct CDR3 sequences. The sequencing input was blood. These receptors were taken from a human donor with ulcerative colitis or Crohn's disease, or a healthy co-twin of an affected twin (not recorded which). Both conserved end residues are part of each CDR3. Fields, in order: V gene, J gene, CDR3 protein.

v_call: TRBV5-5
j_call: TRBJ2-7
cdr3_aa: CASRPETGGIPSYEQYF

v_call: TRBV7-2
j_call: TRBJ2-7
cdr3_aa: CASSFDPHFNYEQYF

v_call: TRBV10-2
j_call: TRBJ2-2
cdr3_aa: CASSGGTGRAGELFF

v_call: TRBV11-2
j_call: TRBJ2-1
cdr3_aa: CASRRPGTTHNEQFF

v_call: TRBV29-1
j_call: TRBJ2-1
cdr3_aa: CSVPHRAGGLLEQFF

v_call: TRBV4-1
j_call: TRBJ2-7
cdr3_aa: CASSQVGGTSGRAVYEQYF

v_call: TRBV7-9
j_call: TRBJ2-3
cdr3_aa: CASSGPGQDTDTQYF

v_call: TRBV28
j_call: TRBJ2-7
cdr3_aa: CASSPRTGNYEQYF

v_call: TRBV20-1
j_call: TRBJ2-1
cdr3_aa: CSARRDYLNNEQFF

v_call: TRBV11-3
j_call: TRBJ2-3
cdr3_aa: CASTPGQHTTTQYF

v_call: TRBV15
j_call: TRBJ2-2
cdr3_aa: CATSRWTGMNTGELFF

v_call: TRBV20-1
j_call: TRBJ2-5
cdr3_aa: CSARDLAGAQETQYF

v_call: TRBV3-1
j_call: TRBJ2-7
cdr3_aa: CASSPGTGEQYF

v_call: TRBV5-5
j_call: TRBJ2-1
cdr3_aa: CASSRIYRDRITYNEQFF

v_call: TRBV7-2
j_call: TRBJ2-1
cdr3_aa: CASSLVGTSYNEQFF

v_call: TRBV28
j_call: TRBJ2-5
cdr3_aa: CASSTDGQLQETQYF

v_call: TRBV10-3
j_call: TRBJ2-1
cdr3_aa: CAISERQADNEQFF

v_call: TRBV5-1
j_call: TRBJ2-3
cdr3_aa: CASSLVASGGFADTQYF

v_call: TRBV20-1
j_call: TRBJ2-5
cdr3_aa: CSGRQGERETQYF

v_call: TRBV5-1
j_call: TRBJ1-2
cdr3_aa: CASSSGGGIEGYTF

v_call: TRBV5-1
j_call: TRBJ2-5
cdr3_aa: CASSLAGPGRETQYF

v_call: TRBV7-9
j_call: TRBJ2-2
cdr3_aa: CASSLIGGVHTGELFF

v_call: TRBV3-1
j_call: TRBJ1-2
cdr3_aa: CASSPRTTSNYGYTF

v_call: TRBV30
j_call: TRBJ2-1
cdr3_aa: CAWSVSPAPFF

v_call: TRBV12-3/TRBV12-4
j_call: TRBJ2-1
cdr3_aa: CASSLRQGGDNEQFF

v_call: TRBV7-5
j_call: TRBJ2-5
cdr3_aa: CISVPEACDRVKETQYF

v_call: TRBV11-2
j_call: TRBJ2-5
cdr3_aa: CASSPHHPGQANQETQYF

v_call: TRBV15
j_call: TRBJ2-5
cdr3_aa: CATSSNRPGLAGAMKTQYF

v_call: TRBV5-6
j_call: TRBJ1-1
cdr3_aa: CASSGPVTDTEAFF

v_call: TRBV5-6
j_call: TRBJ2-5
cdr3_aa: CASSADQETQYF

v_call: TRBV27
j_call: TRBJ1-4
cdr3_aa: CASSLRAQGGATNEKLFF

v_call: TRBV4-3
j_call: TRBJ2-1
cdr3_aa: CASSPEGLAGEGNEQFF

v_call: TRBV20-1
j_call: TRBJ2-1
cdr3_aa: CSASGTDPSSYNEQFF

v_call: TRBV7-2
j_call: TRBJ2-2
cdr3_aa: CASSFLQGSAGELFF

v_call: TRBV15
j_call: TRBJ2-1
cdr3_aa: CATSATGGAYNEQFF

v_call: TRBV27
j_call: TRBJ2-2
cdr3_aa: CASATFSGGAGEQFF